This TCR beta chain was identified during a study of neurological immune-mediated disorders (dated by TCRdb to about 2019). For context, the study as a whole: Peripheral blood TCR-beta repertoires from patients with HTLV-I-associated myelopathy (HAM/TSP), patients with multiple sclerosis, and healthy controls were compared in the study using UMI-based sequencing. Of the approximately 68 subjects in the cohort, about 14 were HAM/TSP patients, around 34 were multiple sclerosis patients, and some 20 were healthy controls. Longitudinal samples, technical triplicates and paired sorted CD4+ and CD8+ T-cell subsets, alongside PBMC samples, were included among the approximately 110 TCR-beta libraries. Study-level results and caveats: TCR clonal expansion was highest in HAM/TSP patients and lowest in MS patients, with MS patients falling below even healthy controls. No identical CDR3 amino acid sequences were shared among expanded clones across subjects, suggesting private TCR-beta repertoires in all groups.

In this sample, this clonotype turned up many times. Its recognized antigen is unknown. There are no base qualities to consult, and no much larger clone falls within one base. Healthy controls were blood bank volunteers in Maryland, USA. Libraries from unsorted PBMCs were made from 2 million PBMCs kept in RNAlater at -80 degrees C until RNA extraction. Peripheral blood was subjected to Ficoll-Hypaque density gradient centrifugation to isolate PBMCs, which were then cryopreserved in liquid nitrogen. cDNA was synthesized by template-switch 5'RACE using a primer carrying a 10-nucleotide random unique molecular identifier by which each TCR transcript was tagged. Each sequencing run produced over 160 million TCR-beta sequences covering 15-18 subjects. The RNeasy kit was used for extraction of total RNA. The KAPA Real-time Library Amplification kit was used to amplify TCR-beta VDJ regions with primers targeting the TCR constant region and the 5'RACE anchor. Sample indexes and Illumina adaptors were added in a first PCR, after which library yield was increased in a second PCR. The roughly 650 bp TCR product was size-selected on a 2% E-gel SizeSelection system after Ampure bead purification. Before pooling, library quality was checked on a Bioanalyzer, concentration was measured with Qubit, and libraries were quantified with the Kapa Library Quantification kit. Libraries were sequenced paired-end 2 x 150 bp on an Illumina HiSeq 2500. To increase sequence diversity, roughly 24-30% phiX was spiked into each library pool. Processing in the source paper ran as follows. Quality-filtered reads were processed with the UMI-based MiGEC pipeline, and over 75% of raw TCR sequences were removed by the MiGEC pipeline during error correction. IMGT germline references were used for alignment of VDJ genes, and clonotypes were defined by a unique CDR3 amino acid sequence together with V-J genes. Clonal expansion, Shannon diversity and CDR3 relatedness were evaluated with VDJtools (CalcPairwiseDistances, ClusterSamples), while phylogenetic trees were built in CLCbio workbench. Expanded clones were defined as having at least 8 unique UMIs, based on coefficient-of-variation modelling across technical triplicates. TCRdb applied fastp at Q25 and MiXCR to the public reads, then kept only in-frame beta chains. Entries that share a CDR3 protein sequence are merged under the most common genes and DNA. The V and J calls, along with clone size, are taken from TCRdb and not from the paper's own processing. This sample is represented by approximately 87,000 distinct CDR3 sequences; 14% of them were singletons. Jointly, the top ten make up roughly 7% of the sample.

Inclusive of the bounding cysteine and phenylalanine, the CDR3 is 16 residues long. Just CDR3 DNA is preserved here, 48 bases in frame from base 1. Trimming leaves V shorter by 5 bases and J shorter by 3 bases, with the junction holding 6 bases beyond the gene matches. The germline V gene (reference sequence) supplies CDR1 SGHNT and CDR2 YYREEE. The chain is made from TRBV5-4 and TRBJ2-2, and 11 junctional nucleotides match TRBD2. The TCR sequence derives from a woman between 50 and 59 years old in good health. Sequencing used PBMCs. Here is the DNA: TGTGCCAGCAGTCCGAAACTAGCGGGGGACACCGGGGAGCTGTTTTTT. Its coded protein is CASSPKLAGDTGELFF. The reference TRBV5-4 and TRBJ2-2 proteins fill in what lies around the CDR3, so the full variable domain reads ETGVTQSPTHLIKTRGQQVTLRCSSQSGHNTVSWYQQALGQGPQFIFQYYREEENGRGNFPPRFSGLQFPNYSSELNVNALELDDSALYLCASSPKLAGDTGELFFGEGSRLTVL.